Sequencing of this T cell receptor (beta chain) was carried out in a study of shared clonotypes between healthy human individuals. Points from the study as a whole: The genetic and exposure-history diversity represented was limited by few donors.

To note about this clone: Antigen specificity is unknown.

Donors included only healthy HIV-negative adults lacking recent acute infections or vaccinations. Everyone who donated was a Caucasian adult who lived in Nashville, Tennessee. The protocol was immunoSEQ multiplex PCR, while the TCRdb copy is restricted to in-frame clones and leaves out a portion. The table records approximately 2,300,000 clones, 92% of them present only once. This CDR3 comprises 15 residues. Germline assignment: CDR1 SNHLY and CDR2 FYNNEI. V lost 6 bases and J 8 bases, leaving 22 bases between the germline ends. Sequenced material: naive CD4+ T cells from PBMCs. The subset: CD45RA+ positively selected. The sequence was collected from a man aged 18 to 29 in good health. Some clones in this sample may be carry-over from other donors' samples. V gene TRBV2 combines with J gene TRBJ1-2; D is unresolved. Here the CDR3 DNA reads TGTGCCAGCAGCGCCACGTCGGGTTATAGCGTAGGCTACACCTTC. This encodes CASSATSGYSVGYTF.